The table lists the clone carrying this TCR beta chain with a few counts. Its specificity is not known. The data originate from a study of response to subunit inactivated influenza vaccine. TCRdb analysed the RT-PCR reads with MiXCR anew, one entry per CDR3 protein. Of around 200,000 distinct CDR3 sequences in the sample, about a tenth were seen once. Findings and caveats of the study: Authors suggested that a seasonal influenza vaccination recruits few new T cells each time.

Material: non-naive T cells sorted from PBMCs, obtained on the day of vaccination. This clonotype originated in a man aged 45-60 years who received an inactivated influenza vaccine.

CDR3 nucleotides: TGTGCCAGCAGTGAAAGGTCAGGGAGCCGGAATTCACCCCTCCACTTT. Its translation: CASSERSGSRNSPLHF. The chain is built from TRBV2 and TRBJ1-6, with TRBD1 as a possible D gene (5 bases). V was clipped by 2 bases and J by 7 bases, with 15 bases between them. Germline V gene sequence: CDR1 SNHLY, CDR2 FYNNEI. The CDR3 spans 16 residues.